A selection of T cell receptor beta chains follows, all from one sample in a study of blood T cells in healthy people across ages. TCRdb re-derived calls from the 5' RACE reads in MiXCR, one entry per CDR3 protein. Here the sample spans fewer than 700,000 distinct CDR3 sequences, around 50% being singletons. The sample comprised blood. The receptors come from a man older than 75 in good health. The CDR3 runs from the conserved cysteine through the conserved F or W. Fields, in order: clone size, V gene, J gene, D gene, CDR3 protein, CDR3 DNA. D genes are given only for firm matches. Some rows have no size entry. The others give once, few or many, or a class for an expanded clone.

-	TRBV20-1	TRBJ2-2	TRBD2	CSARAGESAGELFF	TGCAGTGCTCGGGCGGGGGAGTCAGCCGGGGAGCTGTTTTTT
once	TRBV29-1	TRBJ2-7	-	CSVDTGIPKYEQYF	TGCAGCGTTGATACCGGGATCCCCAAGTACGAGCAGTACTTC
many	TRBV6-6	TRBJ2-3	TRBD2	CASSYGGTSRDTQYF	TGTGCCAGCAGTTACGGGGGGACTAGTAGAGATACGCAGTATTTT
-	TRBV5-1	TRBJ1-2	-	CASSSEVGGLIYTF	TGCGCCAGCAGCTCGGAAGTTGGGGGTTTAATCTACACCTTC
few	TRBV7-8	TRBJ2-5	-	CASSPRTVRAAETQYF	TGTGCCAGCAGCCCCAGGACTGTACGTGCCGCGGAGACCCAGTACTTC
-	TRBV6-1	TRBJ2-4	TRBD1	CASSGQGQGDIQYF	TGTGCCAGCAGTGGACAGGGCCAAGGGGACATTCAGTACTTC
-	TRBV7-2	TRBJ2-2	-	CASSFSGSGGRELFF	TGTGCCAGCAGCTTCAGTGGGTCGGGGGGCAGGGAGCTGTTTTTT
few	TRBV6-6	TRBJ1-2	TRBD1	CASKQGSYGYTF	TGTGCCAGCAAACAGGGGAGCTATGGCTACACCTTC
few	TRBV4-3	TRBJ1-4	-	CASSQDVRGSSATNEKLFF	TGCGCCAGCAGCCAAGATGTCAGGGGATCGAGTGCAACTAATGAAAAACTGTTTTTT
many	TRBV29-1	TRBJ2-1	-	CSVEREGGGNEQFF	TGCAGCGTTGAGAGGGAAGGTGGTGGGAATGAGCAGTTCTTC
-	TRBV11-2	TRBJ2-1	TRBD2	CASSFVAGVNEQFF	TGTGCCAGCAGCTTTGTAGCGGGAGTCAATGAGCAGTTCTTC
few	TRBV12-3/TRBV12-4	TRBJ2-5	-	CASSLVGLGTQYF	TGTGCCAGCAGTTTGGTTGGTCTTGGGACCCAGTACTTC
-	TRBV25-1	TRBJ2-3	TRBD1	CASSEYSTGVRDTQYF	TGTGCCAGCAGTGAATATTCAACAGGGGTAAGGGATACGCAGTATTTT
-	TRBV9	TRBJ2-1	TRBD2	CASSVAGDWGEQFF	TGTGCCAGCAGCGTCGCGGGAGATTGGGGTGAGCAGTTCTTC
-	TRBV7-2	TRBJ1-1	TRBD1	CASSLAAPGQGFTEAFF	TGTGCCAGCAGCTTAGCCGCCCCGGGACAGGGGTTTACTGAAGCTTTCTTT
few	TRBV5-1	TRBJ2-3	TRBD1	CASSPGTGGTDTQYF	TGCGCCAGCAGCCCCGGGACAGGGGGAACAGATACGCAGTATTTT
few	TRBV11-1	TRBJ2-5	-	CASSARLVETQYF	TGTGCCAGCAGCGCGCGGCTAGTGGAGACCCAGTACTTC